Presented here are 7 T cell receptor beta chains from one specimen sequenced in a study of T cells after yellow fever vaccination. MiXCR, applied by TCRdb to the 5' RACE reads, yields one record per CDR3 protein. The sample shows 450,000 to 600,000 distinct CDR3 sequences, about 13% of them seen only once. The source was PBMCs, collected on the day of the yellow fever booster vaccination. These receptors were obtained from a man aged 25 to 40 who received the YFV17D yellow fever vaccine.

The chain employs TRBV9 and TRBJ2-5; D remains unclear. Per germline, CDR1 SGDLS and CDR2 YYNGEE. The V end lost 3 bases, the J end lost 5 bases, and 20 bases lay between the germline ends. The CDR3 loop spans 16 amino acids. CDR3 in amino acids: CASSAGPEMFSETQYF. In nucleotides, the CDR3 is TGTGCCAGCAGCGCCGGACCTGAAATGTTTTCTGAGACCCAGTACTTC.

This clonotype was seen repeatedly, ten times or more. The V call is TRBV7-2, the J call TRBJ2-7; 7 bases fit TRBD2. V was clipped by 2 bases and J by 4 bases; unmatched bases: 8. The CDR3 spans 15 residues. Germline CDR1 SGHTA, CDR2 FQGNSA. The CDR3 DNA sequence: TGTGCCAGCAGCTTAAGGGGCGGGAGAGAATACGAGCAGTACTTC. It encodes CASSLRGGREYEQYF.

A remark on this clonotype: A much larger clone differs from this one at a single base, so this may be a read error. J is TRBJ1-1 and V is TRBV7-2, with 7 bases matching TRBD1. Trimming at V came to 5 bases and at J to 4 bases, leaving 4 bases not matched to a gene. This CDR3 has 13 residues. Germline V lookup: CDR1 SGHTA, CDR2 FQGNSA. The DNA of the CDR3 is TGTGCCAGCAGCAAACAGGGGAGCACTGAAGCTTTCTTT. Translated, it gives CASSKQGSTEAFF.

Many counts were recorded for this clonotype. This chain connects TRBV7-2 to TRBJ1-4; the D gene is possibly TRBD1 (6 bases). CDR1 SGHTA and CDR2 FQGNSA come from the germline V gene. Trimming removed 5 bases from V and 5 bases from J, with 12 bases in between. There are 14 residues in the CDR3. Written as DNA, the CDR3 is TGTGCCAGCAGCATCCGGGGGGCGAATGAAAAACTGTTTTTT. Translating it yields CASSIRGANEKLFF.

The chain combines TRBV7-2 with TRBJ1-3, with D unresolved. V lost 0 bases and J 4 bases, leaving 13 bases between the germline ends. CDR1 SGHTA and CDR2 FQGNSA come from the germline V gene. The CDR3 runs to 16 residues. This CDR3 reads CASSLAKYSKGNTIYF. The CDR3, as DNA: TGTGCCAGCAGCTTAGCGAAGTACAGTAAAGGAAACACCATATATTTT.

In this sample, this clonotype turned up a few times. The chain recombines TRBV7-3 with TRBJ2-3; possibly TRBD2 for D (5 bases). The CDR3 is made up of 15 amino acids. Trimming took off 0 bases at V and 1 base at J, with 8 bases between the two ends. CDR1 and CDR2 from the germline V gene are SGHTA and FQGTGA. The CDR3 region is CASSLTLVGTDTQYF. In DNA form, the CDR3 reads TGTGCCAGCAGCTTAACACTAGTTGGCACAGATACGCAGTATTTT.

V and J are TRBV7-2 and TRBJ2-7; D possibly uses TRBD1 or TRBD2 (5 bases each). Germline CDR1 SGHTA, CDR2 FQGNSA. The CDR3 runs 14 residues. Trimming pared 5 bases from V and 2 bases from J, leaving 13 bases between. The CDR3 DNA reads as TGTGCCAGCAGCCCCTGGGACGGGACCTACGAGCAGTACTTC. Translating it yields CASSPWDGTYEQYF.